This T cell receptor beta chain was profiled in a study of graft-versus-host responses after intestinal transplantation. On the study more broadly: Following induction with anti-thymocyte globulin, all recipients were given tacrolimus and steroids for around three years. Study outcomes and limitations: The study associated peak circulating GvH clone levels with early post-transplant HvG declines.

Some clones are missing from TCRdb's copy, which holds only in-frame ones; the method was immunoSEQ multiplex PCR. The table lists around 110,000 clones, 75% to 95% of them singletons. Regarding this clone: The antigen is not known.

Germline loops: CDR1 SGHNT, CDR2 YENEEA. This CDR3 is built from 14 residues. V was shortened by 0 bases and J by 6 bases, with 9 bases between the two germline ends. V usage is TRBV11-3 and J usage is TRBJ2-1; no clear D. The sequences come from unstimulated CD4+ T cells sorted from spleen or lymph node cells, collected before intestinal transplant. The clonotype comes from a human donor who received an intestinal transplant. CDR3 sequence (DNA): TGTGCCAGCAGCTTAGATATCGGCGGCAATGAGCAGTTCTTC. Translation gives CASSLDIGGNEQFF.